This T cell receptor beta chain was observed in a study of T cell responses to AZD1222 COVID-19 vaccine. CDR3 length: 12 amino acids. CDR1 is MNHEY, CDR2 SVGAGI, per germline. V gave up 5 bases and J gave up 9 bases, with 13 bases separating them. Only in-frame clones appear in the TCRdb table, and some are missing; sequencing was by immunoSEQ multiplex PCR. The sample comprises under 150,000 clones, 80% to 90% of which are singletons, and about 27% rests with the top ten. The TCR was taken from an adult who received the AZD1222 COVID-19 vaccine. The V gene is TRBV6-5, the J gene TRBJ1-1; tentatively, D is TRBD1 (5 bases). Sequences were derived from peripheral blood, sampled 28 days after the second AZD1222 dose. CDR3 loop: CASSQRDAQAFF. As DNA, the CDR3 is TGTGCCAGCAGTCAAAGGGACGCCCAAGCTTTCTTT.